This TCR beta chain was captured by sequencing in a study of blood T cell repertoires in COVID-19. Looking at the study overall: The United States, Italy and Spain provided the acute and convalescent COVID-19 samples. Nucleic acid was either cDNA or gDNA, and it came from T cells, B-cell-depleted T cells, or PBMCs.

The method was immunoSEQ multiplex PCR; TCRdb's version includes in-frame clones alone and lacks a portion of them. The sample includes fewer than 350,000 clones, 89% seen only once; the top ten take approximately 1.5%. The CDR3 sequence is 15 residues long. Looked up from germline, CDR1 is MGHDK and CDR2 is SYGVNS. V was pared by 2 bases and J by 2 bases, with 9 bases between. The chain links TRBV25-1 to TRBJ2-2; D unclear. Input material: PBMCs or T cells enriched from blood (not recorded which). The sequence derives from a woman in her thirties or forties who had recovered from COVID-19. The CDR3 spells CASSEGPTNTGELFF. CDR3 sequence (DNA): TGTGCCAGCAGTGAAGGGCCGACCAACACCGGGGAGCTGTTTTTT.